This record looks at one T cell receptor beta chain sequence and its context. The antigen this receptor binds is unknown. Base quality data are lacking; no much larger clone is found one base away. Libraries were built with the immunoSEQ multiplex PCR assay. To provide template for TCR sequencing, every sample had RNA extracted and reverse transcribed into cDNA. SuperScript III was used to make first-strand cDNA, primed with a 2:1 mix of oligo-dT and random hexamers. A synthetic immune receptor repertoire was used to measure amplification bias, and any remaining bias was corrected computationally. The authors processed their data as follows. Raw reads were preprocessed to remove errors, and CDR3 was defined according to IMGT conventions as the region from the conserved cysteine to phenylalanine. Clonality was computed by normalizing Shannon entropy by log2 of the number of productive unique TCRs and subtracting the result from 1. Whether each scalp clone was CD4 or CD8 was inferred by checking scalp TCRbeta sequences against the CD4 and CD8 repertoires from sorted blood. TCRdb re-hosts the immuneACCESS table, in-frame sequences only. Its copies lack some clones; in the studies checked, an unresolved V gene accounts for under half of them, and the cause for the rest is not known. That table furnishes V, J and clone size, whereas the DNA furnished D and trimming. In all, the sample holds about 100,000 clones, and roughly 55% of those were seen once. The ten largest make up more than 20% of the sample.

The CDR3 has 13 amino acids, counting the end cysteine and phenylalanine. Only the CDR3 part of the read is kept: 39 bases, read in frame from the first base. The CDR1 and CDR2 encoded by the germline V gene (reference sequence) are PRHDT and FYEKMQ. Trimming removed 4 bases from V and 12 bases from J, leaving 16 bases between the germline ends. The sample is drawn from a study of CD8+ T cells in alopecia areata (dated by TCRdb to the late 2010s). Study-level background: To study T cell clonal expansion in alopecia areata, the researchers applied high-throughput TCRbeta sequencing to both the C3H/HeJ mouse model and human patients. On the human side, TCRbeta sequencing was run on scalp tissue and on sorted CD4+ and CD8+ peripheral blood T cells from healthy controls and from alopecia areata patients with either patchy or totalis/universalis disease. Clonality in the scalp was compared among normal scalp (n=4), patchy alopecia areata scalp (n=8), and alopecia totalis/universalis scalp (n=8). The RNA source kit depended on sample type: the PAXgene miRNA kit for fixed scalp, the miRNeasy kit for PBMCs, and the RNeasy kit for mouse skin. TCRbeta CDR3 regions were amplified by immunoSEQ multiplex PCR with 35 Vbeta forward and 13 Jbeta reverse primers. Summary of the overall study and its limitations: Scalp TCR repertoire analysis is complicated because resident alphabeta T cells in normal human skin are also sequenced, whereas mouse skin is dominated by gammadelta T cells. Compared with mice, TCR sequences shared between patients were less clear, possibly partly because of HLA diversity across the patient population. Higher clonality and more expanded CD8+ clones were observed in lesional scalp than in normal scalp, particularly in alopecia totalis/universalis, a finding suggestive of antigenic drive.

From alopecia areata patients, peripheral blood was collected along with lesional scalp punch biopsies. PBMCs were isolated by density centrifugation and stained for CD3, CD4 and CD8, after which CD4+ and CD8+ T cells were sorted on a FACSAria. The untreated alopecia areata patients were recruited through a multicenter biomarker study. For 4 to 6 biomarker-study patients, blood CD8+ T cells were further sorted into NKG2D-low and NKG2D-high fractions. This TCR derives from a human donor with alopecia areata. The chain was built from TRBV13 and TRBJ2-1; TRBD2 might be the D gene, on 6 matching bases. The sample taken for sequencing was NKG2D-low CD8+ T cells sorted from blood. In the paper's terms, the cell subset or site label means: sorted CD8+ NKG2D-low blood T cells. The CDR3 amino acid sequence is: CASSSATRNTQFF. The sequenced DNA: TGTGCCAGCAGCTCAGCGACTAGGAATACGCAGTTCTTC.